These T cell receptor beta chains were read from a single sample in a study of a mutant IDH1 vaccine in newly diagnosed glioma. The assay was immunoSEQ multiplex PCR, and TCRdb's table has in-frame clones only and misses some. This table has around 50,000 clones, about 88% appearing once. Antigens of these TCRs are unknown. The material sequenced was PBMCs, taken from a glioma patient whose treatment included an IDH1 peptide vaccine. The origin of the receptors is a woman under 40 with glioma. Some clones in this sample may be carry-over from other donors' samples. Each CDR3 is given with its conserved first and last residue. Fields, in order: D gene, clone size, V gene, J gene, CDR3 protein, CDR3 DNA. A D gene is named only where the DNA matches it firmly. Clone size is given for some rows only: seen once, a few or many times, or a class if the clone is expanded.

>.|.|TRBV10-1|TRBJ2-7
CASSWRENEQYF
TGCGCCAGCAGCTGGAGGGAGAACGAGCAGTACTTC
>TRBD1|.|TRBV5-3|TRBJ1-4
CARRARGQGEKLFF
TGTGCCAGAAGGGCCCGGGGACAGGGGGAAAAACTGTTTTTT
>.|.|TRBV19|TRBJ1-2
CASSRSGLDDWGYTF
TGTGCCAGTAGTAGGTCGGGGCTGGATGATTGGGGCTACACCTTC
>.|.|TRBV6-5|TRBJ1-5
CASSSLLYQPQHF
TGTGCCAGCAGTTCTCTCCTTTATCAGCCCCAGCATTTT
>.|.|TRBV2|TRBJ1-2
CASSPPGRYLYGYTF
TGTGCCAGCAGTCCACCGGGACGCTACCTCTATGGCTACACCTTC
>.|few|TRBV20-1|TRBJ1-1
CSALEDQAFF
TGCAGTGCTCTGGAGGATCAAGCTTTCTTT
>TRBD1|.|TRBV6-5|TRBJ2-7
CASSRTGQGSEQYF
TGTGCCAGCAGTCGAACGGGACAGGGATCAGAGCAGTACTTC
>.|once|TRBV2|TRBJ2-5
CASSVVLQETQYF
TGTGCCAGCAGTGTGGTCCTGCAAGAGACCCAGTACTTC
>.|.|TRBV9|TRBJ2-7
CASSVSPGASYEQYF
TGTGCCAGCAGCGTAAGCCCAGGTGCCTCCTACGAGCAGTACTTC
>.|.|TRBV18|TRBJ2-2
CASSPFSGGHLNTGELFF
TGTGCCAGCTCACCATTTAGCGGTGGACACTTGAACACCGGGGAGCTGTTTTTT
>TRBD1|.|TRBV5-1|TRBJ1-5
CASSSPGQANQPQHF
TGCGCCAGCAGCTCTCCAGGACAGGCGAATCAGCCCCAGCATTTT
>.|few|TRBV2|TRBJ1-5
CASSPSGMGQPQHF
TGTGCCAGCAGTCCCTCAGGGATGGGTCAGCCCCAGCATTTT
>.|.|TRBV14|TRBJ1-2
CASSQAAGGDYGYTF
TGTGCCAGCAGCCAAGCTGCGGGCGGGGACTATGGCTACACCTTC
>TRBD1|.|TRBV6-5|TRBJ2-2
CASSYFRQGAVGELFF
TGTGCCAGCAGTTACTTTAGACAGGGGGCGGTCGGGGAGCTGTTTTTT
>.|.|TRBV13|TRBJ2-2
CASSREYTGELFF
TGTGCCAGCAGCCGGGAGTACACCGGGGAGCTGTTTTTT
>TRBD1|.|TRBV2|TRBJ2-3
CASSESRGPSGGNRDTQYF
TGTGCCAGCAGTGAAAGCAGGGGGCCGAGCGGAGGCAATAGGGATACGCAGTATTTT
>.|.|TRBV6-5|TRBJ2-2
CASSYGGTDTGELFF
TGTGCCAGCAGTTACGGAGGGACAGACACCGGGGAGCTGTTTTTT
>.|.|TRBV10-1|TRBJ2-1
CASSAGAGGNEQFF
TGCGCCAGCAGCGCCGGGGCAGGGGGGAATGAGCAGTTCTTC
>.|.|TRBV29-1|TRBJ2-1
CSVEEGRVYNEQFF
TGCAGCGTTGAGGAGGGGAGAGTTTACAATGAGCAGTTCTTC
>.|.|TRBV29-1|TRBJ2-7
CSVEPEEGAPPYEQYF
TGCAGCGTTGAGCCCGAGGAGGGAGCCCCTCCCTACGAGCAGTACTTC
>.|.|TRBV27|TRBJ1-1
CASSPNRALNTEAFF
TGTGCCAGCAGTCCAAACAGGGCCTTGAACACTGAAGCTTTCTTT
>TRBD1|.|TRBV5-6|TRBJ2-7
CASSFRDRVFEQYF
TGTGCCAGCAGCTTCCGGGACAGGGTATTCGAGCAGTACTTC
>.|.|TRBV5-1|TRBJ2-5
CASSPSQETQYF
TGCGCCAGCAGCCCCTCACAAGAGACCCAGTACTTC
>.|.|TRBV6-5|TRBJ2-3
CASSIREFPDTQYF
TGTGCCAGCAGCATACGGGAGTTCCCAGATACGCAGTATTTT
>.|.|TRBV5-4|TRBJ2-7
CASNLAGVGNREQYF
TGTGCCAGCAACCTGGCAGGGGTAGGGAATCGCGAGCAGTACTTC
>.|few|TRBV19|TRBJ1-1
CASSRTVNTEAFF
TGTGCCAGTAGTAGGACAGTGAACACTGAAGCTTTCTTT
>TRBD2|.|TRBV10-1|TRBJ2-7
CASSGLAAPYEQYF
TGCGCCAGCAGCGGACTAGCGGCCCCCTACGAGCAGTACTTC
>.|.|TRBV18|TRBJ1-1
CASSPDTGNTEAFF
TGTGCCAGCTCACCGGATACGGGGAACACTGAAGCTTTCTTT
>.|.|TRBV28|TRBJ2-5
CASSFRANLQETQYF
TGTGCCAGCAGCTTCCGGGCCAACCTACAAGAGACCCAGTACTTC
>TRBD2|.|TRBV6-5|TRBJ2-3
CASSALAGGDTQYF
TGTGCCAGCAGTGCTCTAGCGGGAGGGGATACGCAGTATTTT
>TRBD1|.|TRBV28|TRBJ2-7
CASSSTGDVHEQYF
TGTGCCAGCAGTTCGACAGGGGATGTGCACGAGCAGTACTTC
>TRBD1|.|TRBV6-1|TRBJ2-7
CASKVGQGGSEQYF
TGTGCCAGCAAAGTGGGACAGGGAGGGTCCGAGCAGTACTTC
>.|.|TRBV6-5|TRBJ2-1
CASSYSQNEQFF
TGTGCCAGCAGTTACTCGCAAAATGAGCAGTTCTTC
>.|.|TRBV25-1|TRBJ1-1
CASSEGGRWNTEAFF
TGTGCCAGCAGTGAAGGGGGGAGATGGAACACTGAAGCTTTCTTT
>.|.|TRBV7-3|TRBJ2-3
CASSPRGSTDTQYF
TGTGCCAGCAGCCCCCGAGGGAGCACAGATACGCAGTATTTT
>.|.|TRBV14|TRBJ1-1
CASSQDSGGNTEAFF
TGTGCCAGCAGCCAAGATTCTGGAGGGAACACTGAAGCTTTCTTT
>.|.|TRBV10-2|TRBJ2-5
CARAGGRLETQYF
TGCGCCAGGGCAGGGGGGCGACTAGAGACCCAGTACTTC
>.|.|TRBV4-1|TRBJ2-2
CASTRNSGTTGELFF
TGCGCCAGCACCCGAAATTCCGGGACAACCGGGGAGCTGTTTTTT
>.|.|TRBV5-4|TRBJ2-1
CASSPGLHAYNEQFF
TGTGCCAGCAGCCCCGGACTGCACGCCTACAATGAGCAGTTCTTC
>.|.|TRBV9|TRBJ2-7
CASSGGVGSYEQYF
TGTGCCAGCAGCGGGGGGGTTGGGTCCTACGAGCAGTACTTC
>TRBD1|.|TRBV7-9|TRBJ1-2
CASSLAGTGYYGYTF
TGTGCCAGCAGCTTGGCCGGGACAGGGTACTATGGCTACACCTTC
>.|.|TRBV5-4|TRBJ2-1
CASSLPGKAYNEQFF
TGTGCCAGCAGCTTGCCAGGAAAAGCCTACAATGAGCAGTTCTTC
>.|few|TRBV4-1|TRBJ1-1
CASSQDGVRVEDTEAFF
TGCGCCAGCAGCCAAGATGGGGTTAGGGTGGAGGACACTGAAGCTTTCTTT
>TRBD2|.|TRBV5-1|TRBJ2-7
CASSLSAGEGYEQYF
TGCGCCAGCAGCTTGAGCGCGGGAGAGGGGTACGAGCAGTACTTC
>.|.|TRBV2|TRBJ2-2
CASSELAQTTGELFF
TGTGCCAGCAGTGAACTAGCCCAAACGACCGGGGAGCTGTTTTTT
>TRBD1|.|TRBV29-1|TRBJ2-7
CSVRGTGYEQYF
TGCAGCGTTCGAGGGACAGGCTACGAGCAGTACTTC
>.|once|TRBV27|TRBJ2-7
CASSTAQGQYF
TGTGCCAGCAGTACCGCTCAGGGGCAGTACTTC
>TRBD2|.|TRBV7-9|TRBJ2-7
CASRGLAGGLGEQYF
TGTGCCAGCAGAGGACTAGCGGGAGGGTTGGGCGAGCAGTACTTC
>.|.|TRBV7-6|TRBJ1-1
CASSLRANTEAFF
TGTGCCAGCAGCTTACGTGCAAACACTGAAGCTTTCTTT
>.|.|TRBV7-2|TRBJ1-5
CASSLSGNQPQHF
TGTGCCAGCAGCTTATCAGGGAATCAGCCCCAGCATTTT
>.|.|TRBV11-2|TRBJ1-4
CASSPGGPNEKLFF
TGTGCCAGCAGCCCCGGGGGCCCCAATGAAAAACTGTTTTTT
>.|.|TRBV19|TRBJ1-1
CASRSDTEAFF
TGTGCCAGTAGGAGCGACACTGAAGCTTTCTTT
>.|.|TRBV28|TRBJ2-7
CASSLTGESSYEQYF
TGTGCCAGCAGTTTAACAGGAGAAAGCTCCTACGAGCAGTACTTC
>TRBD2|.|TRBV7-6|TRBJ2-5
CASSLENSGRAQETQYF
TGTGCCAGCAGCTTAGAAAACAGCGGGAGGGCACAAGAGACCCAGTACTTC
>.|.|TRBV30|TRBJ2-3
CAWSVGADTQYF
TGTGCCTGGAGTGTAGGGGCTGATACGCAGTATTTT
>TRBD2|.|TRBV7-9|TRBJ2-1
CASRYGTSGRNNEQFF
TGTGCCAGCAGGTACGGGACTAGCGGGAGGAACAATGAGCAGTTCTTC
>.|.|TRBV5-1|TRBJ1-5
CASSPTGRNQPQHF
TGCGCCAGCAGTCCCACAGGGCGGAATCAGCCCCAGCATTTT
>.|.|TRBV6-6|TRBJ1-2
CASSFRDWGSCTF
TGTGCCAGCAGTTTCCGGGACTGGGGGTCCTGCACCTTC
>.|.|TRBV27|TRBJ2-5
CASSPPVSETQYF
TGTGCCAGCAGCCCCCCAGTTTCTGAGACCCAGTACTTC
>TRBD2|.|TRBV10-2|TRBJ2-1
CASRGQATLAGERNEQFF
TGCGCCAGCAGGGGACAGGCCACCCTAGCGGGAGAGAGGAATGAGCAGTTCTTC